The clone carrying this T cell receptor beta chain has only a few counts. The data belong to a study of human T cells and chemical hapten exposure. Time point given: healthy volunteer bleed at 6 weeks. Extraction of total RNA was performed on unfractionated whole blood. TCRdb ran MiXCR on the RACE reads and lists one entry per CDR3 protein. The data contain around 47,000 distinct CDR3 sequences, 3.5% to 4% of them seen just once; the ten biggest clones take up about 5.6%. V dropped 2 bases and J dropped 7 bases, with 14 bases sitting between them. The CDR3 sequence is 15 residues long. Germline lookup yields CDR1 MNHEY and CDR2 SMNVEV (reference sequence).

This receptor was identified in a human donor in good health. Some clones in this sample may be carry-over from other donors' samples. The chain carries TRBV27 and TRBJ1-4; maybe TRBD1 (6 bases). The material sequenced was whole blood. The CDR3, as DNA: TGTGCCAGCAGTTTAAGGGGGGCGCGGGTTGAAAAACTGTTTTTT. Translation gives CASSLRGARVEKLFF.